This TCR beta chain originates from a study of T-cell memory formation after mild COVID-19. In TCRdb, the 5' RACE reads were re-called with MiXCR into one record per CDR3 protein. The sample includes 500,000 to 600,000 distinct CDR3 sequences, about a sixth of them seen just once. As concerns this clonotype: Its antigen is undetermined.

Germline V gives CDR1 ENHRY, CDR2 SYGVKD. This CDR3 is 14 amino acids long. The ends were cut back, 3 bases at V and 4 bases at J, with 12 bases in the middle. General study results and limits: Clones shrinking from day 15 to 85 showed even CD4/CD8 mixes; later expanders tilted CD4+.

The sequencing input was PBMCs or a T cell subset sorted from them (not recorded which). V gene TRBV10-3 combines with J gene TRBJ1-2, with D possibly TRBD1 on 5 matching bases. This TCR came from an adult woman who had mild COVID-19 (a few samples of this study predate the infection). Cell type and time point are not known. CDR3 in amino acids: CAISDRVVSYGYTF. The CDR3 DNA follows: TGTGCCATCAGTGACAGGGTAGTAAGCTATGGCTACACCTTC.